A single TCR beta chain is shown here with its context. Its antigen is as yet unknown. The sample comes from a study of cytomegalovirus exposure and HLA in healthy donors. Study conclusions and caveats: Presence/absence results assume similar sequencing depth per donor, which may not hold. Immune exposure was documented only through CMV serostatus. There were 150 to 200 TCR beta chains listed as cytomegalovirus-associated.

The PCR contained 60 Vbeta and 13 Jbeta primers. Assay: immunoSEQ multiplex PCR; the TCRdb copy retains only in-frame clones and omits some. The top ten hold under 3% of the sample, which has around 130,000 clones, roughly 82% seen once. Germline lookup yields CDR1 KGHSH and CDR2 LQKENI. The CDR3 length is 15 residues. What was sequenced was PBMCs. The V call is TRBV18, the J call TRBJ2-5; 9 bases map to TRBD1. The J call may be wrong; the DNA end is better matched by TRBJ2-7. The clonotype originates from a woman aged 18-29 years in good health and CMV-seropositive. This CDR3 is CASSHRGLDSYEQYF. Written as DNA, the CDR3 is TGTGCCAGCTCACACAGGGGGCTTGACTCCTACGAGCAGTACTTC.